This T cell receptor (beta chain) emerged from a study of cytomegalovirus exposure and HLA in healthy donors. Across the study: The roughly 120 validation repertoires, a later analysis reported, used the same platform as the approximately 650 first-cohort repertoires.

Trimming removed 3 bases from V and 7 bases from J; junction bases left unmatched: 10. Germline V gene lookup returns CDR1 GTSNPN and CDR2 SVGIG (reference sequence). This CDR3 region has 15 residues. Comment on this clone: The antigen is undetermined.

Repertoires were generated with immunoSEQ multiplex PCR, while TCRdb's copy carries only in-frame clones and drops some. The repertoire holds 120,000 or so clones, with roughly nine tenths as singletons. General study findings and limits: Under in vitro conditions, a few CMV-associated chains were confirmed as specific for CMV antigens. According to the study, roughly 180 TCR beta chains were cytomegalovirus-associated.

Material: PBMCs. This receptor was obtained from a woman between 18 and 29 years old in good health and CMV-seronegative. The chain joins TRBV30 to TRBJ1-4, with TRBD1 identical over 8 bases. CDR3 in DNA: TGTGCCTGGAGATATTTTGGAGGACAGGGTGAAAAACTGTTTTTT. Protein: CAWRYFGGQGEKLFF.